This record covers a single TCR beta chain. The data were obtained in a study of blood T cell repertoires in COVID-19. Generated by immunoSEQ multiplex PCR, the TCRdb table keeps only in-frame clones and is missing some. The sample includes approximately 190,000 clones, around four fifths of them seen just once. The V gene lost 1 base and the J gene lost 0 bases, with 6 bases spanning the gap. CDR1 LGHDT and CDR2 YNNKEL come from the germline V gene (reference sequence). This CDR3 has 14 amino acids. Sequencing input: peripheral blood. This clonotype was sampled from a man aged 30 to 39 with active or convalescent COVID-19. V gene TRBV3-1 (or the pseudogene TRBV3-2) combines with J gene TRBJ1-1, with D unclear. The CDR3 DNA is TGTGCCAGCAGCCAAGCGTGGCTGAACACTGAAGCTTTCTTT. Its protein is CASSQAWLNTEAFF.